This TCR beta chain was recorded in a study of regulatory T cells in long-lasting Graves disease (dated by TCRdb to the early 2020s). Study-level background: Persistent Graves' disease was defined as antithyroid drug treatment for over 5 years with persistently positive TSH receptor autoantibodies. Peripheral blood TCR sequencing and RNA sequencing compared persistent Graves' disease patients with newly diagnosed Graves' disease patients. The study was conducted in China and was registered as a clinical trial. A total of roughly 35 samples underwent TCR sequencing: around 13 from persistent and approximately 20 from newly diagnosed Graves' disease patients. On average, persistent Graves' disease patients in the clinical cohort had been on antithyroid drugs for eight to twelve years.

Only a few counts were recorded for this clonotype. Its antigen is unknown. Within one base of it there is no much larger clone, and no base qualities were kept. Receptors were amplified or captured by multiplex PCR. Sequenced on an Illumina HiSeq 4000. iRepertoire HTBI primers and Arm-PCR amplification of CDR3 regions were used to construct TCR beta libraries. PCR products were gel purified before sequencing. The study's processing was this. Gene usage analysis of CDR3 amino acid clonotypes used the 55 to 65 TRBV and 11 to 15 TRBJ segments found across samples. COPE and FqMerger were used to merge filtered high-quality paired reads into contigs. BLAST was used to align contigs to IMGT TRBV, TRBD and TRBJ reference genes, with CDR3 defined following IMGT. Clonotypes above 0.1% frequency were classified as highly expanded clones. Shannon entropy served as the measure of repertoire diversity, while the Gini coefficient captured V-J evenness. A clonotype was considered public if more than one individual shared it. TCRdb's own reprocessing of the public reads used fastp at Q25 and MiXCR and kept productive beta chains. Each entry is one CDR3 protein sequence, shown with its most common DNA and genes. It is TCRdb's table, rather than the study itself, that gives the V and J calls and clone size. Across this sample there are 400,000 to 500,000 distinct CDR3 sequences, with 20% to 25% seen only once. Of the sample, roughly 7.1% falls within the top ten clones.

The full study reports these points: Peripheral blood alone was examined, since thyroid tissue, which constituted the primary lesion, could not be accessed. More public clonotypes were shared among persistent patients (roughly 2,700) than among newly diagnosed patients (approximately 1,000). The small sample size was acknowledged by the authors as a limitation that may reduce accuracy. Sequencing and analysis were restricted to the TCR beta chain. Persistent Graves' disease patients showed lower TCR Shannon entropy and fewer highly expanded clones than newly diagnosed patients, suggesting clonal expansion.

The time point label, read with the paper, signifies: persistent/refractory GD, antithyroid drugs over 5 years with positive TRAb. For both TCR sequencing and RNA sequencing, RNA was extracted from PBMCs using TRIzol. The diagnosis of Graves' disease followed American Thyroid Association guidelines. Recruitment of patients was carried out at an endocrinology department in Xi'an, China. Each patient gave about 9.1 milliliters of peripheral blood, collected in an EDTA anticoagulant tube. Ficoll Paque Plus density gradient separation was used to isolate PBMCs, and no further T cell sorting was performed. An Agilent 2100 Bioanalyzer and agarose gel were used to check RNA quality, and a NanoDrop 2000 was used to measure RNA concentration. Specimen: peripheral blood mononuclear cells (PBMCs), collected when the disease was refractory, from a patient treated with antithyroid drugs. The sequence derives from a female donor with Graves disease.

The base sequence is TGTGCCAGCAGCGCATTGGCTGGGACCACCGGGGAGCTGTTTTTT. This encodes CASSALAGTTGELFF. The chain links TRBV11-2 with TRBJ2-2; the D segment may tentatively be TRBD1 or TRBD2, each giving 5 matched bases. The CDR3 numbers 15 residues from cysteine through phenylalanine. Only CDR3 DNA remains: 45 bases, in frame from the first base. As encoded in the germline V gene, CDR1 is SGHAT while CDR2 is FQNNGV. V sheds 5 bases and J sheds 4 bases, leaving 14 bases between their ends.